Described below is a single TCR beta chain sequence and its context. Germline V gene lookup returns CDR1 SNHLY and CDR2 FYNNEI. The CDR3 is 15 residues long. V was clipped by 9 bases and J by 3 bases, with 18 bases between them. Per the authors' pipeline: Amplification with reference gene primers provided the estimates of nucleated cell counts. Produced via immunoSEQ multiplex PCR; TCRdb's table is partial and in-frame only. V and J calls and clone size come straight from that table; D and trimming were deduced from the DNA. The sample yields approximately 97,000 clones, more than 80% seen once. This record belongs to a study of blood T cell repertoires in COVID-19. Background on the study: In each case, the material was cDNA or gDNA derived from T cells, B-cell-depleted T cells, or PBMCs.

The origin of this receptor is a human donor in a cohort sampled during active COVID-19. The rearrangement links TRBV2 to TRBJ2-1; TRBD1 might be the D (6 bases). The sample comprised peripheral blood. The CDR3 region is CASEGVRGGYNEQFF. CDR3 in DNA: TGTGCCAGTGAAGGGGTCAGGGGCGGCTACAATGAGCAGTTCTTC.